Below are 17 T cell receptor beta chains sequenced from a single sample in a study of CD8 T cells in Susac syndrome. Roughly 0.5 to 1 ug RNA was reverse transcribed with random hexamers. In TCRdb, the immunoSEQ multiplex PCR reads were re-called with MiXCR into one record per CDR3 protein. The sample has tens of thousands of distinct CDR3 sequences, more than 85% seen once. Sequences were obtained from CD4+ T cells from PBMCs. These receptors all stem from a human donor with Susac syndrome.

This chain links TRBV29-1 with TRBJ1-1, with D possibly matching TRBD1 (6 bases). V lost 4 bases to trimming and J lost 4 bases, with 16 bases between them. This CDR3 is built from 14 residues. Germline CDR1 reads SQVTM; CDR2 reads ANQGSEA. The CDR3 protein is CSVARSRGTTEAFF. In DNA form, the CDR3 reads TGCAGCGTTGCTAGGTCCAGGGGAACCACTGAAGCTTTCTTT.

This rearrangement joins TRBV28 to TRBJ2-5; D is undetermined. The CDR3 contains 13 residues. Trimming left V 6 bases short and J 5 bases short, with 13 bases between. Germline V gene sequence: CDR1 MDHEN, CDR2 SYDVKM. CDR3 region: CASSQSPQETQYF. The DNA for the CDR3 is TGTGCCAGCAGCCAGAGCCCGCAGGAGACCCAGTACTTC.

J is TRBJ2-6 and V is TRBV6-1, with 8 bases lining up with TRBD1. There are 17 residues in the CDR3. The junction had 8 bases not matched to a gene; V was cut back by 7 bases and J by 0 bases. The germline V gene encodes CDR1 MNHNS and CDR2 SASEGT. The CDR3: CASTRTGYSSGANVLTF. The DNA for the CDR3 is TGTGCCAGCACTCGGACAGGGTATAGCTCTGGGGCCAACGTCCTGACTTTC.

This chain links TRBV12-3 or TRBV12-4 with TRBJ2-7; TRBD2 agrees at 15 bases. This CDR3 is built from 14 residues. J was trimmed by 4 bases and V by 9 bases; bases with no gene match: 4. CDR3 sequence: CASGTSGRWYEQYF. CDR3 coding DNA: TGTGCCAGTGGGACTAGCGGGAGGTGGTACGAGCAGTACTTC.

The CDR3 protein is CASSPTSGGNRIQETQYF. The CDR3 nucleotides read TGTGCCAGCAGCCCCACTAGCGGGGGGAATCGGATACAAGAGACCCAGTACTTC. This chain joins TRBV11-2 and TRBJ2-5; 12 nucleotides match TRBD2. The CDR3 runs 18 residues. CDR1 is SGHAT, CDR2 FQNNGV, per germline. V gave up 5 bases and J gave up 2 bases; unmatched junction bases: 12.

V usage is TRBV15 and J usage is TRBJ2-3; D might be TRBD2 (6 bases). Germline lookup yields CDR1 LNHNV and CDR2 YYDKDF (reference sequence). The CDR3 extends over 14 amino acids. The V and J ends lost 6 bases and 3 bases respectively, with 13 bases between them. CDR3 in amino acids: CATRGGLSTDTQYF. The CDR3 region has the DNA TGTGCCACCAGGGGAGGACTCTCTACAGATACGCAGTATTTT.

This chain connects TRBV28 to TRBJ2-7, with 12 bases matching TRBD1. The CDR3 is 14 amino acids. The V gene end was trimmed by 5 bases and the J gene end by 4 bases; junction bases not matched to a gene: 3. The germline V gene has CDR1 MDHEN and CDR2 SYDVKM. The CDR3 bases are TGTGCCAGCAGTGGGACAGGGGGCAAGTACGAGCAGTACTTC. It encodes CASSGTGGKYEQYF.

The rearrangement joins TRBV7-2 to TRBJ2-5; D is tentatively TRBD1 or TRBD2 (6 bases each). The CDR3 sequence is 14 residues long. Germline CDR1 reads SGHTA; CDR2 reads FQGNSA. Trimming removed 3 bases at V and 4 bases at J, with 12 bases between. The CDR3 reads CASSLTRGAETQYF. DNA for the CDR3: TGTGCCAGCAGCTTGACGAGGGGGGCAGAGACCCAGTACTTC.

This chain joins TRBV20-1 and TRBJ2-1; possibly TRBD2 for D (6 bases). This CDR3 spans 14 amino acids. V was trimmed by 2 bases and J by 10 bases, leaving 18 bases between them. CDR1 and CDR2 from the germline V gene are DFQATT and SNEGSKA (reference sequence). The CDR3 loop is CSARPGGTYREQFF. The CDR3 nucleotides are TGCAGTGCTAGACCCGGCGGGACGTATAGAGAGCAGTTCTTC.

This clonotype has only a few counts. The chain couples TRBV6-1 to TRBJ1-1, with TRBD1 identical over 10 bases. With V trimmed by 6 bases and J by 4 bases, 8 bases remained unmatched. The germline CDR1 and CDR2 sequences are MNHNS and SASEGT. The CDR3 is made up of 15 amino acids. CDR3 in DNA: TGTGCCAGCAGCCCCCATCGGACAGGGGGCACTGAAGCTTTCTTT. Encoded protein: CASSPHRTGGTEAFF.

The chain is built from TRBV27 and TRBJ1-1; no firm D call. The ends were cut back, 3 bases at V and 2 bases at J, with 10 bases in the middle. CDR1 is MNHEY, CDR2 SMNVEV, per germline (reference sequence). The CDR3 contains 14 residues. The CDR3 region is CASSFPGLNTEAFF. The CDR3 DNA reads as TGTGCCAGCAGTTTTCCAGGATTAAACACTGAAGCTTTCTTT.

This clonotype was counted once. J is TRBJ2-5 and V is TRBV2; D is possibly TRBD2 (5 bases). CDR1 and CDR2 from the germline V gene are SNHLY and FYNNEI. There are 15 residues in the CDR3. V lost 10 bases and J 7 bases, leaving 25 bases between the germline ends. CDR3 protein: CATRRRVAITGTQYF. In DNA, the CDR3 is TGTGCCACCAGGAGGAGAGTGGCAATAACCGGGACCCAGTACTTC.

CDR3 residues: CASSPGVETQYF. Here the CDR3 DNA reads TGTGCCAGCTCACCGGGCGTAGAGACCCAGTACTTC. This rearrangement joins TRBV18 to TRBJ2-5; D is undetermined. Germline V gives CDR1 KGHSH, CDR2 LQKENI. The CDR3 extends over 12 amino acids. V dropped 3 bases and J dropped 4 bases, with 6 bases sitting between them.

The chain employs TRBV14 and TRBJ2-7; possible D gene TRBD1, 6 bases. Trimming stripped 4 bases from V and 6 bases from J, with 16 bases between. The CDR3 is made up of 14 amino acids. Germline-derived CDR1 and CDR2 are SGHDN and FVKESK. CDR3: CASSPRDIHCEQYF. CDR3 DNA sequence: TGTGCCAGCAGCCCCCGGGACATCCACTGCGAGCAGTACTTC.

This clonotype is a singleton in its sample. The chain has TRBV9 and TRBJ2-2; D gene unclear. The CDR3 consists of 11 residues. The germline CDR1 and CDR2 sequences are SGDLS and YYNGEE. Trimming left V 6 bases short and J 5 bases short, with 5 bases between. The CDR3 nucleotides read TGTGCCAGCACTGGGACCGGGGAGCTGTTTTTT. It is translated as CASTGTGELFF.

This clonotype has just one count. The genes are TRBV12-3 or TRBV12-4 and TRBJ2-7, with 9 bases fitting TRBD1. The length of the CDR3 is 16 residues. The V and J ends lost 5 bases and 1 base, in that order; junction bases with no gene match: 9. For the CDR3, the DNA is TGTGCCAGCAGTCCGGACCCGGGACAGGGATCCTACGAGCAGTACTTC. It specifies CASSPDPGQGSYEQYF.

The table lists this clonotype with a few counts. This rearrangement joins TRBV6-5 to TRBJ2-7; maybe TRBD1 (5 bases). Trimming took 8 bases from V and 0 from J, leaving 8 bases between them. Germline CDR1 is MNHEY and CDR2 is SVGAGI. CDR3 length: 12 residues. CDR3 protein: CASQTDSYEQYF. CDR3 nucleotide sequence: TGTGCCAGCCAGACAGACTCCTACGAGCAGTACTTC.